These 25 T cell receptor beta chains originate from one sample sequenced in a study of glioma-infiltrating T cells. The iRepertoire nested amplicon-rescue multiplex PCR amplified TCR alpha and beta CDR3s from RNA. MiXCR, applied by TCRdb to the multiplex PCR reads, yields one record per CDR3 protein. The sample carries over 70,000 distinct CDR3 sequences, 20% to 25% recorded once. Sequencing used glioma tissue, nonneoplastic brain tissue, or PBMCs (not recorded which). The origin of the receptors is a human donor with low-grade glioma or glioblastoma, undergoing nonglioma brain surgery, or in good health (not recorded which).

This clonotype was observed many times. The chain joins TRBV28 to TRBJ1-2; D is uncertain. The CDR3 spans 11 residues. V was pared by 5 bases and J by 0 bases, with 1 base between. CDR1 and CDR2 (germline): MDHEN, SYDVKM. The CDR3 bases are TGTGCCAGCAGTCCTAACTATGGCTACACCTTC. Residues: CASSPNYGYTF.

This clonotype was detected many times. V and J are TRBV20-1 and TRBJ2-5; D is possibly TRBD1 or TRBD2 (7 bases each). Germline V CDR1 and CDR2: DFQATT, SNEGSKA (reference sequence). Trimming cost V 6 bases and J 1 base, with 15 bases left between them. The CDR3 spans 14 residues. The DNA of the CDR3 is TGCAGTGCCTGGGGACAGCGGGGCCAAGAGACCCAGTACTTC. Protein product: CSAWGQRGQETQYF.

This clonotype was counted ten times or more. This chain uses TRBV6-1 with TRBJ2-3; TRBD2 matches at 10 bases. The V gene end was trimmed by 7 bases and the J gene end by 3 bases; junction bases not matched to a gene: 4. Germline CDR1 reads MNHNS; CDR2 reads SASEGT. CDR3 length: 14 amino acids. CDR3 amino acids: CASTYSGGTDTQYF. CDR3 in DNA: TGTGCCAGCACTTATAGCGGGGGGACAGATACGCAGTATTTT.

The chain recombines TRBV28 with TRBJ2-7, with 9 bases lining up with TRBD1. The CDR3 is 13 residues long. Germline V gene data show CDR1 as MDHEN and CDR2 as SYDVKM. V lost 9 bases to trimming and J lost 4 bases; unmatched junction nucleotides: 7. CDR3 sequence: CASRTGGSYEQYF. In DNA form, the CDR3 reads TGTGCCAGTCGAACAGGGGGCTCGTACGAGCAGTACTTC.

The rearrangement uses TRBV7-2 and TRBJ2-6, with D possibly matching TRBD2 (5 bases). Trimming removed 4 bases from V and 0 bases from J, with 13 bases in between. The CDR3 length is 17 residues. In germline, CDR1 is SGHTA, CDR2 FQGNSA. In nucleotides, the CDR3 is TGTGCCAGCAGCTGGACTCGACGGAACTCTGGGGCCAACGTCCTGACTTTC. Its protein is CASSWTRRNSGANVLTF.

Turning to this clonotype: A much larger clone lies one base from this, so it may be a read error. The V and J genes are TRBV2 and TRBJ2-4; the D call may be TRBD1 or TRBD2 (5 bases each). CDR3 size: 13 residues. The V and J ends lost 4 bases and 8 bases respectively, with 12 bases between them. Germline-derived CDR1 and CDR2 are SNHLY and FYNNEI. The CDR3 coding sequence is TGTGCCAGCAGTGGCCTAAGGGGAGACATTCAGTACTTC. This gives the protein CASSGLRGDIQYF.

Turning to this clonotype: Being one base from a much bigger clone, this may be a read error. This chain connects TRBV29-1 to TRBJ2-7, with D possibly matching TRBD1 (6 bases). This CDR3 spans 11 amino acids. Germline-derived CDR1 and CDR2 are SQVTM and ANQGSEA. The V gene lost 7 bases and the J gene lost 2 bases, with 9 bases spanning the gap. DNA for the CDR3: TGCAGCGGGAGACAGGCCTACGAGCAGTACTTC. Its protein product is CSGRQAYEQYF.

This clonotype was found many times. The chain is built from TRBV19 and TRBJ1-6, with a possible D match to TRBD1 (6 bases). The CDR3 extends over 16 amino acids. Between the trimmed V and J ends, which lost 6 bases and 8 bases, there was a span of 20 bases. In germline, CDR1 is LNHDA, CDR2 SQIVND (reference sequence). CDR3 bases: TGTGCCAGTAGCGAAGTCCCACAGGGTGGACATTCACCCCTCCACTTT. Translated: CASSEVPQGGHSPLHF.

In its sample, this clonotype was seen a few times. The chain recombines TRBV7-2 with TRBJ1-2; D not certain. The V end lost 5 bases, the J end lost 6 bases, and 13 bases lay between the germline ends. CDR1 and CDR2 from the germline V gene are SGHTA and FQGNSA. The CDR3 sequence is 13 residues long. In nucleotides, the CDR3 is TGTGCCAGCAGCCCCGAGAACGTAAATGGCTACACCTTC. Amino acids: CASSPENVNGYTF. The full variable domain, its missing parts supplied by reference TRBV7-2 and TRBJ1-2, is GAGVSQSPSNKVTEKGKDVELRCDPISGHTALYWYRQSLGQGLEFLIYFQGNSAPDKSGLPSDRFSAERTGGSVSTLTIQRTQQEDSAVYLCASSPENVNGYTFGSGTRLTVV.

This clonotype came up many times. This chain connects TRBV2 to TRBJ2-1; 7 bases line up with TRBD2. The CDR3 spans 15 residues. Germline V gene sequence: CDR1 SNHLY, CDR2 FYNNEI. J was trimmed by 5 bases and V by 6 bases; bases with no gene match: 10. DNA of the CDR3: TGTGCCAGCAGCTCTATCCCCAGCGGGAACAATGAGCAGTTCTTC. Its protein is CASSSIPSGNNEQFF. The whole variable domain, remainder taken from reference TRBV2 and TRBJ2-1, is EPEVTQTPSHQVTQMGQEVILRCVPISNHLYFYWYRQILGQKVEFLVSFYNNEISEKSEIFDDQFSVERPDGSNFTLKIRSTKLEDSAMYFCASSSIPSGNNEQFFGPGTRLTVL.

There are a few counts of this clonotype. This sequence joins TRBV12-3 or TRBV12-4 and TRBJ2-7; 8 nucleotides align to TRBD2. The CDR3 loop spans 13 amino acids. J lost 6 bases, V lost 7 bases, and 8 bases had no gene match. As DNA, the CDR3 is TGTGCCAGCACTCTAGCGGGCGCGCCCGAGCAGTACTTC. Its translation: CASTLAGAPEQYF.

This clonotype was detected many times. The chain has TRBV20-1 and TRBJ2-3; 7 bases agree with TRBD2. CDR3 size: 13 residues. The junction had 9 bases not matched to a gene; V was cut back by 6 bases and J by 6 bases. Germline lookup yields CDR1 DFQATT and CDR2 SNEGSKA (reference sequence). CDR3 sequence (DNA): TGCAGTGCCCTAGGGGTGGGGGGGGATACGCAGTATTTT. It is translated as CSALGVGGDTQYF.

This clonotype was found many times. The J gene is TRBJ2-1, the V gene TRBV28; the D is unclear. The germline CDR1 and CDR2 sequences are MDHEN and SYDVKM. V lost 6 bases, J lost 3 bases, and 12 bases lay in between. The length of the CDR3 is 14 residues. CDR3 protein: CASSPRNFYNEQFF. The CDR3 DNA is TGTGCCAGCAGCCCCCGGAATTTCTACAATGAGCAGTTCTTC.

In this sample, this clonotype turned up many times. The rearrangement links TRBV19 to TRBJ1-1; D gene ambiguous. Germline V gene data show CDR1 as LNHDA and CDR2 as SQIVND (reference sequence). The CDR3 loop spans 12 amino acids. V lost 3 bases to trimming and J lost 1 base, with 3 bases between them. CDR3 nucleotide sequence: TGTGCCAGTAGTATCAGGAACACTGAAGCTTTCTTT. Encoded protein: CASSIRNTEAFF. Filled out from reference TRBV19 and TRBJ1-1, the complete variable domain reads DGGITQSPKYLFRKEGQNVTLSCEQNLNHDAMYWYRQDPGQGLRLIYYSQIVNDFQKGDIAEGYSVSREKKESFPLTVTSAQKNPTAFYLCASSIRNTEAFFGQGTRLTVV.

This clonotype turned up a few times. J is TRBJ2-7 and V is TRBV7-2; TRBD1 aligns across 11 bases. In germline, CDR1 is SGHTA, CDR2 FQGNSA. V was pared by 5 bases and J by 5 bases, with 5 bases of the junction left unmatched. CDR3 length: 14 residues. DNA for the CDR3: TGTGCCAGCAGCACCGGACAGGGGGCCCACGAGCAGTACTTC. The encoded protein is CASSTGQGAHEQYF.

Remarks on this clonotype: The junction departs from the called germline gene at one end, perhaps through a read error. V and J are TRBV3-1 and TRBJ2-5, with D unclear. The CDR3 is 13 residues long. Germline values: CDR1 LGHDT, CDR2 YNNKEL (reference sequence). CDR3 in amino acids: CVSSPPHSETQYF. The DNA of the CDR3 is TGTGTCAGCAGCCCCCCCCACTCAGAGACCCAGTACTTC.

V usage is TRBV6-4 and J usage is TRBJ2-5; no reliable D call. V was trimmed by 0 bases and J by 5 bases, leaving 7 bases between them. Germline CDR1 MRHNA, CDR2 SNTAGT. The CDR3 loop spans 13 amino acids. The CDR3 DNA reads TGTGCCAGCAGTGACTCTCCCGGCGAGACCCAGTACTTC. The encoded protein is CASSDSPGETQYF.

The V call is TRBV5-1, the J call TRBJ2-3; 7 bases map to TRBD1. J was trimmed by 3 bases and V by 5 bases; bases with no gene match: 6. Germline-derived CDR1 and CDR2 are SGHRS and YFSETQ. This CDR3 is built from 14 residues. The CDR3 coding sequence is TGCGCCAGCAGTATACAGGGGAATACAGATACGCAGTATTTT. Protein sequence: CASSIQGNTDTQYF.

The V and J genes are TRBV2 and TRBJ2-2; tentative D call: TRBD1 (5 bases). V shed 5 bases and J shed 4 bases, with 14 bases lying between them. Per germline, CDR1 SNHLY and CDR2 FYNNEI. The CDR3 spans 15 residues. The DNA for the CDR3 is TGTGCCAGCAGTTTGCAGGGAAAGACCACCGGGGAGCTGTTTTTT. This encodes CASSLQGKTTGELFF.

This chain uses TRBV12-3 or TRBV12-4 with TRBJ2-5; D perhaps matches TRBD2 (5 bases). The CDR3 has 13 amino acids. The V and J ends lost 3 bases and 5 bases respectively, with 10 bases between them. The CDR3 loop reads CASSFSSPETQYF. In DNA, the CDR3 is TGTGCCAGCAGTTTCTCTAGCCCGGAGACCCAGTACTTC.

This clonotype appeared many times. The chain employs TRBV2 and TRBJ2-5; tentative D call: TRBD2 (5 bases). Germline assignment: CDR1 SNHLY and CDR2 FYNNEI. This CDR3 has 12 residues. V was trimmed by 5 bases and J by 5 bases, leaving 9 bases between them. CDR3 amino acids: CASSKDSETQYF. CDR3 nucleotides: TGTGCCAGCAGTAAGGACTCTGAGACCCAGTACTTC.

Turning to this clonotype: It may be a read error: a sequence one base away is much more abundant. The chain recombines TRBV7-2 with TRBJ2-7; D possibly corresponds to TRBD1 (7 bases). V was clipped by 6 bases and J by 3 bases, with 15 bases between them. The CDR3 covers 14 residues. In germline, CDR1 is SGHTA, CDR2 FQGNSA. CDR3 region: CASRSPGGHYEQYF. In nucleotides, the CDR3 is TGTGCCAGCAGATCCCCAGGGGGGCACTACGAGCAGTACTTC. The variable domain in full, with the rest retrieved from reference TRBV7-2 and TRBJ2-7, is GAGVSQSPSNKVTEKGKDVELRCDPISGHTALYWYRQSLGQGLEFLIYFQGNSAPDKSGLPSDRFSAERTGGSVSTLTIQRTQQEDSAVYLCASRSPGGHYEQYFGPGTRLTVT.

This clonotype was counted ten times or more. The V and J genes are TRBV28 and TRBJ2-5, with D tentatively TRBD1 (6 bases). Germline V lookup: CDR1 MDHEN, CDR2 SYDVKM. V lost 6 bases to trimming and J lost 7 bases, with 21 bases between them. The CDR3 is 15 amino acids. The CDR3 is CASRWATGTPPTQYF. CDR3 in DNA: TGTGCCAGCAGATGGGCAACCGGGACACCACCGACCCAGTACTTC.

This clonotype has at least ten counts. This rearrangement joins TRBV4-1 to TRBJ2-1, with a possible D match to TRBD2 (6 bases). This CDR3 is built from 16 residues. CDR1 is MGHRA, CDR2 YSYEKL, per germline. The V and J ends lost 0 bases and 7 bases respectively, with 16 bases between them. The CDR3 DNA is TGCGCCAGCAGCCAAGAAAGGAAAAGAAGCGGGAATGAGCAGTTCTTC. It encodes CASSQERKRSGNEQFF.

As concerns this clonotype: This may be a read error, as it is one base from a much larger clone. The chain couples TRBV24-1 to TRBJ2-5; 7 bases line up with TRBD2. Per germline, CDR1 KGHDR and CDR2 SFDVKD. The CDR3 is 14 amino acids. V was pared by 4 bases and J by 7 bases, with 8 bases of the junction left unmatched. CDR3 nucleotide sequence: TGTGCCACCAGTGACGTGGGACGGACTAGGACCCAGTACTTC. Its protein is CATSDVGRTRTQYF.